This T cell receptor beta chain was captured by sequencing in a study of cytomegalovirus exposure and HLA in healthy donors. Regarding this clone: The antigen is not known.

The germline V gene encodes CDR1 SGHTA and CDR2 FQGNSA. CDR3 length: 12 residues. J lost 15 bases, V lost 3 bases, and 8 bases had no gene match. PCR involved 60 Vbeta and 13 Jbeta primers. As handled by the study authors: Counted up in a later analysis, unique TCR beta chains came to some 82 million, with about 10 million shared. The method was immunoSEQ multiplex PCR; TCRdb's version includes in-frame clones alone and lacks a portion of them. V, J and clone size derive from that table, while D and trimming were established from the DNA sequence. The table lists roughly 120,000 clones, 50% to 70% of them singletons. General study points: Prior analysis indicated that the majority of TCR beta V segments exhibited productivity approximately 87% or approximately 30% of the time. Rarity characterized most TCR sequences, yet some public TCRs appeared in many donors.

The chain links TRBV7-2 to TRBJ2-4, with 7 positions matching TRBD1. Material for sequencing was PBMCs. The receptor's source is a woman in her 40s in good health and CMV-seropositive. CDR3 protein: CASSFNTGDTYF. The CDR3 DNA reads as TGTGCCAGCAGCTTCAATACAGGGGATACGTACTTC. The full variable domain, its missing parts supplied by reference TRBV7-2 and TRBJ2-4, is GAGVSQSPSNKVTEKGKDVELRCDPISGHTALYWYRQSLGQGLEFLIYFQGNSAPDKSGLPSDRFSAERTGGSVSTLTIQRTQQEDSAVYLCASSFNTGDTYFGAGTRLSVL.